The rows below give T cell receptor beta chains drawn from one sample of a study of post-analysis software for immune sequencing data. In TCRdb, the PCR reads were re-called with MiXCR into one record per CDR3 protein. This repertoire shows 450,000 to 700,000 distinct CDR3 sequences, roughly 40% found once; its top ten account for under 2%. The sequencing input was blood. The receptors stem from a girl aged 10 to 17 with multiple sclerosis. The CDR3 runs from the conserved cysteine through the conserved F or W. The D gene is left open where the match is weak. Clone size is given for some rows only: seen once, a few or many times, or a class if the clone is expanded.

j_gene: TRBJ2-1
abundance: few
v_gene: TRBV5-1
d_gene: TRBD1
CDR3nt: TGCGCCAGCAGCCCCGAGGACAGGGCATCCTCCTACAATGAGCAGTTCTTC
CDR3aa: CASSPEDRASSYNEQFF

j_gene: TRBJ2-1
abundance: NA
v_gene: TRBV4-1
d_gene: TRBD1
CDR3nt: TGCGCCAGCAGCCAAGATGTGGGGGACAGGGGGCGAGGGGAGCAGTTCTTC
CDR3aa: CASSQDVGDRGRGEQFF

j_gene: TRBJ2-5
abundance: NA
v_gene: TRBV2
d_gene: NA
CDR3nt: TGTGCCAGCAGTGAGCGGACCCAGTACTTC
CDR3aa: CASSERTQYF

j_gene: TRBJ2-5
abundance: NA
v_gene: TRBV6-2/TRBV6-3
d_gene: TRBD2
CDR3nt: TGTGTCAGCAGCCGGACTAGCGAGTGGGAGACCCAGTACTTC
CDR3aa: CVSSRTSEWETQYF

j_gene: TRBJ1-2
abundance: NA
v_gene: TRBV4-1
d_gene: NA
CDR3nt: TGCGCCAGCAGCCAAGAAGGCAGGGCTAACTATGGCTACACCTTC
CDR3aa: CASSQEGRANYGYTF

j_gene: TRBJ2-3
abundance: NA
v_gene: TRBV24-1
d_gene: TRBD2
CDR3nt: TGTGCCACCAGTGCGGCGGGGGAACCAGATACGCAGTATTTT
CDR3aa: CATSAAGEPDTQYF

j_gene: TRBJ2-3
abundance: few
v_gene: TRBV24-1
d_gene: NA
CDR3nt: TGTGCCACCTGGCTTGGGGCAGAAGATACGCAGTATTTT
CDR3aa: CATWLGAEDTQYF

j_gene: TRBJ1-2
abundance: NA
v_gene: TRBV10-3
d_gene: NA
CDR3nt: TGTGCCATCAAAGGGGGAGCGATTCTTAACTATGGCTACACCTTC
CDR3aa: CAIKGGAILNYGYTF

j_gene: TRBJ2-5
abundance: NA
v_gene: TRBV5-1
d_gene: TRBD1
CDR3nt: TGCGCCAGCAGCTTGCAGGGACAGGGAGGCCAAGAGACCCAGTACTTC
CDR3aa: CASSLQGQGGQETQYF

j_gene: TRBJ2-3
abundance: NA
v_gene: TRBV5-1
d_gene: NA
CDR3nt: TGCGCCAGCAGCTTGGAGTTCGGCGCCAGTTGGGGTACGCAGTATTTT
CDR3aa: CASSLEFGASWGTQYF

j_gene: TRBJ2-3
abundance: NA
v_gene: TRBV19
d_gene: TRBD2
CDR3nt: TGTGCCAGTAGTACCGGACTAGCGGGGGGCACAGATACGCAGTATTTT
CDR3aa: CASSTGLAGGTDTQYF

j_gene: TRBJ1-5
abundance: NA
v_gene: TRBV7-8
d_gene: TRBD1
CDR3nt: TGTGCCAGCAGTAGTTGGGACAGGGGGGAACAGCCCCAGCATTTT
CDR3aa: CASSSWDRGEQPQHF

j_gene: TRBJ1-2
abundance: once
v_gene: TRBV7-8
d_gene: NA
CDR3nt: TGTGCCAGCAGCCCCCGGTTTGGGGGAGGCTACACCTTC
CDR3aa: CASSPRFGGGYTF

j_gene: TRBJ2-5
abundance: many
v_gene: TRBV12-3/TRBV12-4
d_gene: TRBD1
CDR3nt: TGTGCCAGCAGCCCGACAGGGAGACAAGAGACCCAGTACTTC
CDR3aa: CASSPTGRQETQYF

j_gene: TRBJ2-7
abundance: NA
v_gene: TRBV20-1
d_gene: TRBD1
CDR3nt: TGCAGTGCTAGGGGACAGGGGGCGGTCCACGAGCAGTACTTC
CDR3aa: CSARGQGAVHEQYF

j_gene: TRBJ1-1
abundance: few
v_gene: TRBV5-1
d_gene: TRBD1
CDR3nt: TGCGCCAGCAGTCCGGGACAGGGGTTGGGCACTGAAGCTTTCTTT
CDR3aa: CASSPGQGLGTEAFF

j_gene: TRBJ2-3
abundance: NA
v_gene: TRBV4-1
d_gene: NA
CDR3nt: TGCGCCAGCAGCCAAGCCGGGGATACGCAGTATTTT
CDR3aa: CASSQAGDTQYF

j_gene: TRBJ2-5
abundance: NA
v_gene: TRBV5-1
d_gene: TRBD2
CDR3nt: TGCGCCAGCGGCCGACTAGCGGGAGTAGGGGAGACCCAGTACTTC
CDR3aa: CASGRLAGVGETQYF

j_gene: TRBJ1-4
abundance: few
v_gene: TRBV5-6
d_gene: NA
CDR3nt: TGTGCCAGCAGCTCCCCTCCCTGGACAGCTCCGTCGAGGGGTAATGAAAAACTGTTTTTT
CDR3aa: CASSSPPWTAPSRGNEKLFF

j_gene: TRBJ1-2
abundance: few
v_gene: TRBV2
d_gene: TRBD1
CDR3nt: TGTGCCAGGGGACAGGGTTTGGATGGCTACACCTTC
CDR3aa: CARGQGLDGYTF

j_gene: TRBJ2-7
abundance: NA
v_gene: TRBV5-1
d_gene: NA
CDR3nt: TGCGCCAGCAGCCACGGACTCCTATCTGATTCCTACGAGCAGTACTTC
CDR3aa: CASSHGLLSDSYEQYF

j_gene: TRBJ2-7
abundance: few
v_gene: TRBV7-9
d_gene: NA
CDR3nt: TGTGACAGCAGCCCAAGGACGGCTTCCTACGAGCAGTACTTC
CDR3aa: CDSSPRTASYEQYF

j_gene: TRBJ2-1
abundance: few
v_gene: TRBV20-1
d_gene: NA
CDR3nt: TGCAGTGCCTCGGGACACACCTACAATGAGCAGTTCTTC
CDR3aa: CSASGHTYNEQFF

j_gene: TRBJ1-4
abundance: NA
v_gene: TRBV7-9
d_gene: NA
CDR3nt: TGTGCCAGCAGCTCCCTAGACAGCTCCGATGTTAATGAAAAACTGTTTTTT
CDR3aa: CASSSLDSSDVNEKLFF

j_gene: TRBJ1-2
abundance: NA
v_gene: TRBV12-3/TRBV12-4
d_gene: TRBD1
CDR3nt: TGTGCCAGCACCCTAGGAGGGACAGGGGGGAGGTATGGCTACACCTTC
CDR3aa: CASTLGGTGGRYGYTF

j_gene: TRBJ2-3
abundance: few
v_gene: TRBV10-1
d_gene: TRBD2
CDR3nt: TGCGCCAGCAGTGAGGTTAGCGGGAAGGGTACGCAGTATTTT
CDR3aa: CASSEVSGKGTQYF

j_gene: TRBJ1-2
abundance: NA
v_gene: TRBV12-3/TRBV12-4
d_gene: NA
CDR3nt: TGTGCCAGCAGCCTTGGGCAATTTGGCTACACCTTC
CDR3aa: CASSLGQFGYTF

j_gene: TRBJ1-2
abundance: few
v_gene: TRBV7-2
d_gene: NA
CDR3nt: TGTGCCAGCAGCCAAGGGTTTCTCGGGAGTTACGGCTACACCTTC
CDR3aa: CASSQGFLGSYGYTF

j_gene: TRBJ2-1
abundance: once
v_gene: TRBV10-1
d_gene: NA
CDR3nt: TGCGCCAGCAGTGAATGGACAGACAATGAGCAGTTCTTC
CDR3aa: CASSEWTDNEQFF

j_gene: TRBJ2-7
abundance: NA
v_gene: TRBV15
d_gene: TRBD1
CDR3nt: TGTGCCACCAGCGGACCCGGGACAGGTCTGTACGAGCAGTACTTC
CDR3aa: CATSGPGTGLYEQYF

j_gene: TRBJ2-5
abundance: NA
v_gene: TRBV7-9
d_gene: NA
CDR3nt: TGTGCCAGCAGCTTAGGCGTAAGGGGTTCCGAAGAGACCCAGTACTTC
CDR3aa: CASSLGVRGSEETQYF

j_gene: TRBJ2-3
abundance: few
v_gene: TRBV11-1
d_gene: NA
CDR3nt: TGTGCCAGCAGCCTAGAAATCCCCGCAGATACGCAGTATTTT
CDR3aa: CASSLEIPADTQYF

j_gene: TRBJ2-4
abundance: few
v_gene: TRBV6-5
d_gene: TRBD1
CDR3nt: TGTGCCAGCAGCGGACAGGGGATCGACATTCAGTACTTC
CDR3aa: CASSGQGIDIQYF

j_gene: TRBJ2-6
abundance: NA
v_gene: TRBV12-3/TRBV12-4
d_gene: NA
CDR3nt: TGTGCCAGCAGTTTAGCTGCTGGGGCCAACGTCCTGACTTTC
CDR3aa: CASSLAAGANVLTF

j_gene: TRBJ2-1
abundance: NA
v_gene: TRBV27
d_gene: TRBD2
CDR3nt: TGTGCCAGCAGACCGATCGGGGGAGGGCGCTACAATGAGCAGTTCTTC
CDR3aa: CASRPIGGGRYNEQFF

j_gene: TRBJ2-6
abundance: many
v_gene: TRBV12-3/TRBV12-4
d_gene: TRBD1
CDR3nt: TGTGCCAGCAGTCCGTGGACAGGGGGCTTTTCTGGGGCCAACGTCCTGACTTTC
CDR3aa: CASSPWTGGFSGANVLTF

j_gene: TRBJ2-1
abundance: NA
v_gene: TRBV12-3/TRBV12-4
d_gene: NA
CDR3nt: TGTGCCAGCAGTGCGAACAGCCACAAAACATCGACGCAGTTCTTC
CDR3aa: CASSANSHKTSTQFF

j_gene: TRBJ2-1
abundance: NA
v_gene: TRBV10-2
d_gene: TRBD2
CDR3nt: TGCGCCTCCGGGGGGGGGGCTTGGGGAAATGAGCAGTTCTTC
CDR3aa: CASGGGAWGNEQFF

j_gene: TRBJ2-3
abundance: NA
v_gene: TRBV4-2
d_gene: TRBD2
CDR3nt: TGTGCCAGCAGCCAAGACGCAAGCGGGGCTTCCACAGATACGCAGTATTTT
CDR3aa: CASSQDASGASTDTQYF

j_gene: TRBJ1-2
abundance: few
v_gene: TRBV3-1
d_gene: TRBD1
CDR3nt: TGTGCCAGCAGGAGACAGGGCACAAACTATGGCTACACCTTC
CDR3aa: CASRRQGTNYGYTF

j_gene: TRBJ1-2
abundance: NA
v_gene: TRBV12-3/TRBV12-4
d_gene: NA
CDR3nt: TGTGCCAGCAGCACGGCGCAGGGTTTAAGTGGCTACACCTTC
CDR3aa: CASSTAQGLSGYTF

j_gene: TRBJ1-4
abundance: NA
v_gene: TRBV6-5
d_gene: NA
CDR3nt: TGTGCCAGCAGTTACTCGGGTGTGCGGGGTGAAAAACTGTTTTTT
CDR3aa: CASSYSGVRGEKLFF

j_gene: TRBJ2-5
abundance: NA
v_gene: TRBV10-3
d_gene: TRBD2
CDR3nt: TGTGCCATCAGCGTCTCGGGAGGGTTCAATGAGCAGTACTTC
CDR3aa: CAISVSGGFNEQYF

j_gene: TRBJ2-5
abundance: few
v_gene: TRBV5-1
d_gene: NA
CDR3nt: TGCGCCAGCAGCTTGGTAGCTGCCCGAGAGACCCAGTACTTC
CDR3aa: CASSLVAARETQYF

j_gene: TRBJ2-7
abundance: NA
v_gene: TRBV20-1
d_gene: TRBD1
CDR3nt: TGCAGTGCTAGGAGGGGACAGTTCAATGGCGAGCAGTACTTC
CDR3aa: CSARRGQFNGEQYF

j_gene: TRBJ1-2
abundance: NA
v_gene: TRBV28
d_gene: NA
CDR3nt: TGTGCCAGCAGTACGGACTGGGGGGTAGAGGCGCTCGGGCGCGCGGACTATGGCTACACCTTC
CDR3aa: CASSTDWGVEALGRADYGYTF